This TCR beta chain originates from a study of CD8 T cells in ankylosing spondylitis. Quantitative 5'-RACE with molecular barcodes generated TCR beta libraries. TCRdb recomputed calls from the 5' RACE reads with MiXCR, one row per CDR3 protein. The repertoire holds some 25,000 distinct CDR3 sequences, with about 2.6% as singletons. Points from the study as a whole: Both synovial fluid and blood in reactive arthritis had previously been reported to carry some motif variants. Within ankylosing spondylitis blood, a TCR beta motif made up of under 10 highly homologous variants appeared to be characteristic.

This clonotype was seen repeatedly, ten times or more. Its antigen remains unidentified. The V segment lost 5 bases and the J segment 5 bases; nucleotides outside the gene matches: 12. Per the germline V gene, CDR1 is SGDLS and CDR2 is YYNGEE. The CDR3 is 16 amino acids. The sample was blood, either unsorted or a sorted T cell fraction (not recorded which). The TCR was taken from a female donor with ankylosing spondylitis or in good health (not recorded which). V gene TRBV9 combines with J gene TRBJ2-2; 7 nucleotides agree with TRBD2. The CDR3 protein is CASSHVGGGYTGELFF. Written as DNA, the CDR3 is TGTGCCAGCAGTCATGTCGGGGGAGGGTATACCGGGGAGCTGTTTTTT.